Following are 13 T cell receptor beta chains from one sample sequenced in a study of cytomegalovirus exposure and HLA in healthy donors. The study ran its PCR with 60 Vbeta and 13 Jbeta primers. The assay was immunoSEQ multiplex PCR, and TCRdb's table has in-frame clones only and misses some. The repertoire includes 150,000 to 200,000 clones, around 78% of them detected once, and roughly 13% sits in the top ten. Input material: PBMCs. Receptors were obtained from a woman in her forties or fifties in good health and CMV-seropositive.

J is TRBJ2-7 and V is TRBV19; the match to TRBD1 covers 8 bases. Germline lookup yields CDR1 LNHDA and CDR2 SQIVND (reference sequence). V shed 2 bases and J 1 base; nucleotides not matched to a gene: 13. CDR3 length equals 18 residues. CDR3 amino acids: CASSISTGEEAWSYEQYF. The CDR3 DNA reads as TGTGCCAGTAGTATATCGACAGGGGAAGAGGCTTGGTCCTACGAGCAGTACTTC.

The V gene is TRBV6-5, the J gene TRBJ1-1; D remains ambiguous. Trimming stripped 5 bases from V and 1 base from J, with 8 bases between. Germline V gives CDR1 MNHEY, CDR2 SVGAGI. The CDR3 contains 13 residues. CDR3 residues: CASSLRENTEAFF. CDR3 DNA: TGTGCCAGCAGTCTGAGGGAGAACACTGAAGCTTTCTTT.

The chain joins TRBV7-3 to TRBJ2-1, with D tentatively TRBD1 (5 bases). Germline V gives CDR1 SGHTA, CDR2 FQGTGA. The CDR3 contains 15 residues. The germline V and J ends were trimmed by 0 bases and 2 bases, with 8 bases remaining between them. The CDR3 protein is CASSLTPGTYNEQFF. In nucleotides, the CDR3 is TGTGCCAGCAGCTTAACTCCAGGGACCTACAATGAGCAGTTCTTC.

This rearrangement joins TRBV28 to TRBJ2-1; 8 bases match TRBD1. The V and J ends lost 3 bases and 12 bases, in that order; junction bases with no gene match: 13. The CDR3 has 15 amino acids. The germline V gene has CDR1 MDHEN and CDR2 SYDVKM. The CDR3 bases are TGTGCCAGCAGTTTGCGGACAGGGTTTAAAATTTTGCAGTTCTTC. It codes for CASSLRTGFKILQFF.

The genes are TRBV18 and TRBJ1-5, with D hard to call. Trimming pared 3 bases from V and 15 bases from J, leaving 15 bases between. CDR3 length equals 12 residues. Germline CDR1 and CDR2: KGHSH and LQKENI. For the CDR3, the DNA is TGTGCCAGCTCACCCCAGGCCTCAGCGGGGCATTTT. Amino acids: CASSPQASAGHF. Looking up the rest from reference TRBV18 and TRBJ1-5 gives the full variable domain: NAGVMQNPRHLVRRRGQEARLRCSPMKGHSHVYWYRQLPEEGLKFMVYLQKENIIDESGMPKERFSAEFPKEGPSILRIQQVVRGDSAAYFCASSPQASAGHFGDGTRLSIL.

The chain couples TRBV9 to TRBJ2-1; D remains unclear. The V and J ends lost 1 base and 2 bases respectively, with 10 bases between them. The CDR3 contains 15 residues. Germline V gives CDR1 SGDLS, CDR2 YYNGEE. CDR3 sequence reads: CASSVQEGPYNEQFF. CDR3 coding DNA: TGTGCCAGCAGCGTACAGGAAGGCCCCTACAATGAGCAGTTCTTC. The variable domain in full, with the rest retrieved from reference TRBV9 and TRBJ2-1, is DSGVTQTPKHLITATGQRVTLRCSPRSGDLSVYWYQQSLDQGLQFLIQYYNGEERAKGNILERFSAQQFPDLHSELNLSSLELGDSALYFCASSVQEGPYNEQFFGPGTRLTVL.

The J gene is TRBJ1-2, the V gene TRBV18, with D tentatively TRBD1 (5 bases). The CDR3 is 13 residues long. Germline V lookup: CDR1 KGHSH, CDR2 LQKENI. V was clipped by 10 bases and J by 5 bases, with 17 bases between them. In nucleotides, the CDR3 is TGTGCCACCGCCGGGGGGTCGGGGTATGGCTACACCTTC. This encodes CATAGGSGYGYTF.

This rearrangement joins TRBV7-8 to TRBJ2-1; D is perhaps TRBD1 (6 bases). Trimming pared 5 bases from V and 0 bases from J, leaving 11 bases between. CDR3 size: 15 residues. CDR1 and CDR2 from the germline V gene are SGHVS and FQNEAQ. The chain's CDR3 is CASSVQGSSYNEQFF. CDR3 nucleotide sequence: TGTGCCAGCAGCGTCCAGGGGTCCTCCTACAATGAGCAGTTCTTC.

The CDR3 sequence is CASSRTDEAFF. In DNA form, the CDR3 reads TGTGCCAGTTCTAGGACTGATGAAGCTTTCTTT. The chain recombines TRBV19 with TRBJ1-1; D gene ambiguous. Germline lookup yields CDR1 LNHDA and CDR2 SQIVND (reference sequence). The CDR3 loop spans 11 amino acids. The V end lost 8 bases, the J end lost 7 bases, and 11 bases lay between the germline ends. The whole variable domain, filled in from reference TRBV19 and TRBJ1-1, reads DGGITQSPKYLFRKEGQNVTLSCEQNLNHDAMYWYRQDPGQGLRLIYYSQIVNDFQKGDIAEGYSVSREKKESFPLTVTSAQKNPTAFYLCASSRTDEAFFGQGTRLTVV.

This clone was observed a few times. V is TRBV6-6 and J is TRBJ2-1; D may be TRBD1 (6 bases). This CDR3 has 15 amino acids. Looked up from germline, CDR1 is MNHNY and CDR2 is SVGAGI (reference sequence). Trimming took off 6 bases at V and 2 bases at J, with 14 bases between the two ends. This CDR3 is CASSHYREPYNEQFF. The CDR3 bases are TGTGCCAGCAGCCATTACAGGGAGCCCTACAATGAGCAGTTCTTC.

About this clone itself: Other DNA sequences of this sample code for an identical CDR3. The chain joins TRBV5-6 to TRBJ1-5; D unclear. Trimming left V 1 base short and J 2 bases short, with 4 bases between. The CDR3 is 13 residues long. Germline V gives CDR1 SGHDT, CDR2 YYEEEE. As DNA, the CDR3 is TGTGCCAGCAGCTTGTCTGGCAATCAGCCCCAGCATTTT. Translated, it gives CASSLSGNQPQHF. Combining the CDR3 with reference TRBV5-6 and TRBJ1-5 gives the whole variable domain DAGVTQSPTHLIKTRGQQVTLRCSPKSGHDTVSWYQQALGQGPQFIFQYYEEEERQRGNFPDRFSGHQFPNYSSELNVNALLLGDSALYLCASSLSGNQPQHFGDGTRLSIL.

This clone has a handful of counts. The chain uses TRBV30 and TRBJ2-2; no clear D. Trimming shortened V by 0 bases and J by 7 bases, and 15 bases separated the two germline ends. This CDR3 is 15 amino acids long. Germline values: CDR1 GTSNPN, CDR2 SVGIG (reference sequence). CDR3 in amino acids: CAWSVGHWAGGELFF. The CDR3 bases are TGTGCCTGGAGTGTAGGCCACTGGGCTGGCGGGGAGCTGTTTTTT.

J is TRBJ2-1 and V is TRBV7-3; TRBD2 might be the D (6 bases). The CDR3 is made up of 15 amino acids. In germline, CDR1 is SGHTA, CDR2 FQGTGA. V gave up 6 bases and J gave up 0 bases, with 12 bases separating them. The CDR3 nucleotides are TGTGCCAGCAGTCGGGACTCCTCCTCCTACAATGAGCAGTTCTTC. Translating gives CASSRDSSSYNEQFF.